A selection of T cell receptor beta chains follows, all from one sample in a study of T cell changes during pregnancy in multiple sclerosis. This table comes from immunoSEQ multiplex PCR, and its TCRdb copy is limited to in-frame clones, with some not included. This sample has 45,000 to 55,000 clones; over 90% occur once, and the top ten carry 0.75% to 1%. The sample was peripheral blood, taken after pregnancy. The receptor set was obtained from a female donor with multiple sclerosis, enrolled in a pregnancy study. Each CDR3 is given with its conserved first and last residue. D genes are given only for firm matches.

TRBJ2-7 | - | TRBV5-4 | CASGSGKVAAAYEQYF | TGTGCCTCAGGATCGGGAAAGGTAGCGGCCGCCTACGAGCAGTACTTC
TRBJ1-6 | - | TRBV27 | CASSFSVLNSPLHF | TGTGCCAGCAGTTTTTCAGTCTTGAATTCACCCCTCCACTTT
TRBJ1-6 | TRBD1 | TRBV19 | CASRTGLGASPLHF | TGTGCCAGTAGGACAGGGTTAGGCGCTTCACCCCTCCACTTT
TRBJ1-1 | - | TRBV27 | CASSRAQGANTEAFF | TGTGCCAGCAGTCGGGCACAGGGAGCGAACACTGAAGCTTTCTTT
TRBJ1-5 | TRBD1 | TRBV19 | CASSARDRGLRTNQPQHF | TGTGCCAGTAGTGCCCGGGACAGGGGTTTACGGACCAATCAGCCCCAGCATTTT
TRBJ2-3 | - | TRBV9 | CASSAPLEPLGTDTQYF | TGTGCCAGCAGCGCCCCTTTAGAACCCCTTGGCACAGATACGCAGTATTTT
TRBJ1-5 | - | TRBV19 | CASSIPPYRSSNQPQHF | TGTGCCAGTAGTATCCCACCCTACAGGTCTAGCAATCAGCCCCAGCATTTT
TRBJ2-7 | - | TRBV5-4 | CASSLGPPYEQYF | TGTGCCAGCAGCTTGGGGCCCCCTTACGAGCAGTACTTC
TRBJ2-3 | - | TRBV5-6 | CASSLAAAGTDTQYF | TGTGCCAGCAGCTTGGCGGCAGCGGGCACAGATACGCAGTATTTT
TRBJ1-2 | - | TRBV4-2 | CASSQDSDTHTGYTF | TGTGCCAGCAGCCAAGATTCGGACACCCATACCGGCTACACCTTC
TRBJ1-2 | - | TRBV7-2 | CASSPIGDGYTF | TGTGCCAGCAGCCCCATCGGGGATGGCTACACCTTC
TRBJ2-1 | TRBD1 | TRBV7-2 | CASSLASGTGYYNEQFF | TGTGCCAGCAGCTTAGCGTCTGGGACAGGGTACTACAATGAGCAGTTCTTC
TRBJ2-1 | TRBD1 | TRBV7-9 | CASSLAGQGNEQFF | TGTGCCAGCAGCTTAGCGGGACAGGGAAATGAGCAGTTCTTC
TRBJ2-3 | - | TRBV11-2 | CASRPDMTDTQYF | TGTGCCAGCAGACCGGACATGACAGATACGCAGTATTTT
TRBJ1-1 | TRBD1 | TRBV9 | CASSAGQGGNTEAFF | TGTGCCAGCAGCGCGGGACAGGGAGGGAACACTGAAGCTTTCTTT
TRBJ1-2 | - | TRBV7-2 | CASSPRPSRESGYTF | TGTGCCAGCAGCCCCCGACCTTCACGGGAATCTGGCTACACCTTC
TRBJ2-1 | TRBD2 | TRBV29-1 | CSVVSGGAGEQFF | TGCAGCGTTGTTAGCGGGGGGGCGGGTGAGCAGTTCTTC
TRBJ1-2 | TRBD1 | TRBV19 | CASSSRQGAYGYTF | TGTGCCAGTAGTTCTCGACAGGGAGCCTATGGCTACACCTTC
TRBJ1-5 | TRBD1 | TRBV23-1 | CASSQFRTGDTRNQPQHF | TGCGCCAGCAGTCAATTTAGGACAGGGGATACGAGGAATCAGCCCCAGCATTTT
TRBJ2-3 | TRBD2 | TRBV15 | CATALRFGTSGDTQYF | TGTGCCACCGCGCTGCGATTCGGGACTAGTGGGGATACGCAGTATTTT
TRBJ1-2 | TRBD1 | TRBV27 | CASGRQGAQGGYTF | TGTGCCAGCGGACGACAGGGGGCGCAGGGTGGCTACACCTTC
TRBJ2-5 | - | TRBV7-8 | CASSPRRPGETQYF | TGTGCCAGCAGCCCCCGTCGACCGGGAGAGACCCAGTACTTC
TRBJ1-1 | TRBD1 | TRBV5-1 | CASSSTGVNTEAFF | TGCGCCAGCAGCAGTACAGGGGTGAACACTGAAGCTTTCTTT
TRBJ2-2 | - | TRBV6-6 | CASSYLVFTGELFF | TGTGCCAGCAGTTATTTAGTATTCACCGGGGAGCTGTTTTTT
TRBJ2-7 | - | TRBV13 | CASSPKGTRGRDYEQYF | TGTGCCAGCAGCCCGAAGGGGACGCGGGGGCGAGACTACGAGCAGTACTTC
TRBJ1-2 | TRBD1 | TRBV6-4 | CASSDGGQNYGYTF | TGTGCCAGCAGTGACGGGGGACAGAACTATGGCTACACCTTC